This paragraph reports one T cell receptor (beta chain). Its specificity is unknown. Some clones are missing from TCRdb's copy, which holds only in-frame ones; the method was immunoSEQ multiplex PCR. The sample lists about 70,000 clones, 94% occurring once. The source of the sample is a study of cytomegalovirus exposure and HLA in healthy donors. Findings and caveats of the study: For cytomegalovirus status, the classifier reportedly gave diagnoses with high specificity and sensitivity.

V shed 0 bases and J shed 0 bases, with 15 bases lying between them. The CDR3 sequence is 18 residues long. Per the germline V gene, CDR1 is MGHRA and CDR2 is YSYEKL. The gene calls are TRBV4-1 and TRBJ2-4; D possibly corresponds to TRBD2 (6 bases). The sample was PBMCs. The receptor's source is a woman aged 18-30 years in good health and CMV-seropositive. DNA of the CDR3: TGCGCCAGCAGCCAAGATCCTCCGGGGGTCCTAGCCAAAAACATTCAGTACTTC. This translates into CASSQDPPGVLAKNIQYF.